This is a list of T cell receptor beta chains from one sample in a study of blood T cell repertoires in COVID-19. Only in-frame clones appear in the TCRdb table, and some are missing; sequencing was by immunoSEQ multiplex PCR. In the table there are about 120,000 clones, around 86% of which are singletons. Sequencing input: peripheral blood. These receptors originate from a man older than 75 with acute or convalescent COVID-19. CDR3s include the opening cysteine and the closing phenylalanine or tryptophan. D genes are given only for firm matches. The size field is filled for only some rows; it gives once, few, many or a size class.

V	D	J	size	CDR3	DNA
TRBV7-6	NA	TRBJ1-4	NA	CASSLGSQTNEKLFF	TGTGCCAGCAGCTTAGGCAGTCAGACTAATGAAAAACTGTTTTTT
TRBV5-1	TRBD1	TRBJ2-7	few	CASSSRDRALLF	TGCGCCAGCAGCTCCCGGGACAGGGCCCTACTTTTC
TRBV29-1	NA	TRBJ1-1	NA	CSVGQGGTEAFF	TGCAGCGTTGGCCAGGGTGGCACTGAAGCTTTCTTT
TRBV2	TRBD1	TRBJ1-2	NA	CASRDRGLGGYTF	TGTGCCAGCAGGGACAGGGGGCTCGGTGGCTACACCTTC
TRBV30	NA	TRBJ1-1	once	CAWTTIGRAEAFF	TGTGCCTGGACTACGATCGGCCGGGCTGAAGCTTTCTTT
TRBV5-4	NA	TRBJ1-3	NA	CASSLGQAVSGNTIYF	TGTGCCAGCAGCTTGGGGCAGGCCGTCTCTGGAAACACCATATATTTT
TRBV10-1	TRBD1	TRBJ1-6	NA	CARTRDRGPEDSPLHF	TGCGCCAGGACCCGGGACAGGGGGCCCGAGGATTCACCCCTCCACTTT
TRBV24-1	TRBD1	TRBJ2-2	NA	CATSDFGTGSGGELFF	TGTGCCACCAGTGATTTCGGGACAGGGTCCGGCGGGGAGCTGTTTTTT
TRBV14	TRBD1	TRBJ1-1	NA	CASSQDRVNTEAFF	TGTGCCAGCAGCCAGGACAGGGTGAACACTGAAGCTTTCTTT
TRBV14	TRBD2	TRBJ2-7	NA	CASSQVGKREGHYEQYF	TGTGCCAGCAGCCAAGTGGGTAAGCGGGAGGGCCACTACGAGCAGTACTTC
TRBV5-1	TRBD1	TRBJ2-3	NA	CASSLAGQSDTQYF	TGCGCCAGCAGCTTGGCGGGACAGTCAGATACGCAGTATTTT
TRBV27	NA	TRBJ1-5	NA	CASSLRVGDQPQHF	TGTGCCAGCAGTTTAAGAGTAGGGGATCAGCCCCAGCATTTT
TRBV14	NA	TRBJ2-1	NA	CASSQVIQVSEQFF	TGTGCCAGCAGCCAAGTTATCCAGGTGTCTGAGCAGTTCTTC
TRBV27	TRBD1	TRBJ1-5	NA	CASSLGGTANQPQHF	TGTGCCAGCAGTTTAGGCGGGACAGCTAATCAGCCCCAGCATTTT
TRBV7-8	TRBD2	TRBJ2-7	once	CASSLGGLAGVYEQYF	TGTGCCAGCAGCTTAGGGGGACTAGCGGGGGTGTACGAGCAGTACTTC
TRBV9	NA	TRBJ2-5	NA	CASSVDGGIQTQYF	TGTGCCAGCAGCGTAGATGGAGGGATCCAGACCCAGTACTTC
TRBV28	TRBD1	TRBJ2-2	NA	CASSLRGGSGTGELFF	TGTGCCAGCAGCCTTCGAGGGGGCTCCGGCACCGGGGAGCTGTTTTTT
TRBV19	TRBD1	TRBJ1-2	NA	CASSSRDRGYGYTF	TGTGCCAGTAGTTCCCGGGACAGGGGCTATGGCTACACCTTC
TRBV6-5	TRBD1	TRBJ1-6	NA	CASKNRGAYNSPLHF	TGTGCCAGCAAAAACAGGGGCGCCTATAATTCACCCCTCCACTTT
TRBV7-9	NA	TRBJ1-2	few	CASSTSGTRRHYGYTF	TGTGCCAGCAGCACCTCCGGGACAAGGAGACACTATGGCTACACCTTC
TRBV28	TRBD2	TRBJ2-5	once	CASSSWTSGRRGETQYF	TGTGCCAGCAGTTCTTGGACTAGCGGGAGAAGAGGGGAGACCCAGTACTTC
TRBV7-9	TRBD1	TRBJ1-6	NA	CASRKATGGDSPLHF	TGTGCCAGCAGGAAAGCGACAGGGGGGGATTCACCCCTCCACTTT
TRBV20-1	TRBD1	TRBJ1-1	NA	CSASGTGPTEAFF	TGCAGTGCTAGTGGGACAGGGCCTACTGAAGCTTTCTTT
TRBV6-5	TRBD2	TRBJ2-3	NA	CASRVAGGPIDTQYF	TGTGCCAGCAGAGTAGCGGGAGGGCCGATTGATACGCAGTATTTT
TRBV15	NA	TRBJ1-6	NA	CATSSQYNSPLHF	TGTGCCACCAGCAGTCAATATAATTCACCCCTCCACTTT
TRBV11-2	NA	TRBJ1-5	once	CASSFEARNQPQHF	TGTGCCAGCAGCTTTGAGGCGCGGAATCAGCCCCAGCATTTT
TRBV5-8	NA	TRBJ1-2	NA	CASSSRERVAYGYTF	TGTGCCAGCAGCTCGCGAGAGAGGGTGGCCTATGGCTACACCTTC
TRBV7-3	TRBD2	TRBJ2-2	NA	CASSTGLAGGPGTGELFF	TGTGCCAGCAGCACGGGACTAGCGGGAGGGCCAGGCACCGGGGAGCTGTTTTTT
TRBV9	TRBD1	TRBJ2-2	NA	CASSLRTGGASGELFF	TGTGCCAGCAGCCTCCGGACAGGGGGCGCCTCCGGGGAGCTGTTTTTT
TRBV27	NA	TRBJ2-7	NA	CASSFSGVEEQYF	TGTGCCAGCAGTTTCTCAGGGGTGGAGGAGCAGTACTTC
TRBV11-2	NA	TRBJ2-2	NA	CASSSLSGFTGELFF	TGTGCCAGCAGCTCACTATCTGGGTTCACCGGGGAGCTGTTTTTT
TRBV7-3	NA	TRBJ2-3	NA	CASSLIGTESDTQYF	TGTGCCAGCAGCTTAATTGGGACTGAGTCAGATACGCAGTATTTT
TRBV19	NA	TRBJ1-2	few	CASSTLEFSNYGYTF	TGTGCCAGTAGTACCCTAGAGTTTTCCAACTATGGCTACACCTTC
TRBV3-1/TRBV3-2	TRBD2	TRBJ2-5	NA	CASSQVSGGAGETQYF	TGTGCCAGCAGCCAAGTATCCGGGGGGGCAGGAGAGACCCAGTACTTC
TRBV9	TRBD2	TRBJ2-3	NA	CASSVTSGGVTDTQYF	TGTGCCAGCAGCGTAACTAGCGGGGGGGTCACAGATACGCAGTATTTT
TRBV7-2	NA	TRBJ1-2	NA	CASSLRHAPGYTF	TGTGCCAGCAGCTTAAGACATGCGCCTGGCTACACCTTC
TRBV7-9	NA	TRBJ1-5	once	CASSPQYNQPQHF	TGTGCCAGCAGCCCACAATATAATCAGCCCCAGCATTTT
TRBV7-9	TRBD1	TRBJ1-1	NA	CASSLAGGQGAEAFF	TGTGCCAGCAGCTTAGCCGGGGGACAGGGGGCTGAAGCTTTCTTT
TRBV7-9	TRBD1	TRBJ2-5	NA	CASSLVGTGNDETQYF	TGTGCCAGCAGCTTAGTTGGGACAGGGAATGATGAGACCCAGTACTTC
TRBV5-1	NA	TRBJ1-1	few	CASSANSLGTEAFF	TGCGCCAGCAGCGCCAACAGTCTTGGGACTGAAGCTTTCTTT
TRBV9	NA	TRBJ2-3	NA	CASSAFQGGLTDTQYF	TGTGCCAGCAGCGCCTTCCAGGGTGGGTTGACAGATACGCAGTATTTT
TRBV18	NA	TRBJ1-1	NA	CASSPGPGDTEAFF	TGTGCCAGCTCACCCGGGCCGGGGGACACTGAAGCTTTCTTT
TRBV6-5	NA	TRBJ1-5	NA	CASTPGVQPQHF	TGTGCCAGCACCCCAGGGGTTCAGCCCCAGCATTTT
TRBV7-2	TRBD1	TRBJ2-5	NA	CASSLRTGLGETQYF	TGTGCCAGCAGCCTCAGGACAGGGCTCGGAGAGACCCAGTACTTC
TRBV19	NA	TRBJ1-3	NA	CASSIGGKGNTIYF	TGTGCCAGTAGTATCGGGGGGAAAGGAAACACCATATATTTT
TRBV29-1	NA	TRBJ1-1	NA	CSVVRTANTEAFF	TGCAGCGTAGTAAGGACAGCGAACACTGAAGCTTTCTTT
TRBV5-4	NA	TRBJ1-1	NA	CASSSDLARGYTEAFF	TGTGCCAGCAGTTCGGACCTAGCCAGGGGCTACACTGAAGCTTTCTTT
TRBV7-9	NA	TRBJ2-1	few	CASSQASYNEQFF	TGTGCCAGCAGCCAGGCGTCCTACAATGAGCAGTTCTTC
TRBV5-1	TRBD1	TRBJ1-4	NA	CASSRDSVTYNEKLFF	TGCGCCAGCAGCCGGGACAGCGTTACCTATAATGAAAAACTGTTTTTT
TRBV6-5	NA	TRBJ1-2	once	CASSRTLDSNYGYTF	TGTGCCAGCAGCCGCACGTTAGACAGCAACTATGGCTACACCTTC
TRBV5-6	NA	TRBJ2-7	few	CASSRDWGYEQYF	TGTGCCAGCAGCCGGGACTGGGGCTACGAGCAGTACTTC
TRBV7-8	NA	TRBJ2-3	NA	CASSLARRGYTDTQYF	TGTGCCAGCAGCTTAGCGCGGAGGGGCTACACAGATACGCAGTATTTT